A single sample is the source of the 10 T cell receptor beta chains below, sequenced in a study of human T cells and chemical hapten exposure. Time point denoted: pre-sensitization, week 0. Treatment meaning: therapeutic diphenylcyclopropenone sensitization with weekly scalp DPC. TCRdb passed the RACE reads through MiXCR, listing each CDR3 protein once. The sample has about 77,000 distinct CDR3 sequences, around 15% seen once; the top ten hold about 4.6%. Sequences were derived from whole blood, sampled in connection with sensitization to the hapten diphenylcyclopropenone (DPC). The receptors shown here come from a woman in her forties or fifties with alopecia areata. Some clones in this sample may be carry-over from other donors' samples.

V and J are TRBV18 and TRBJ1-1, with D unclear. The CDR3 totals 15 residues. V was shortened by 4 bases and J by 1 base, with 13 bases between the two germline ends. Germline CDR1 is KGHSH and CDR2 is LQKENI. The CDR3 DNA reads as TGTGCCAGCTCACTTAACCCGGTGGGGAACACTGAAGCTTTCTTT. Residues: CASSLNPVGNTEAFF.

The chain employs TRBV20-1 and TRBJ1-3, with no clear D. The CDR3 consists of 14 residues. Trimming removed 1 base from V and 0 bases from J, with 7 bases in between. Per the germline V gene, CDR1 is DFQATT and CDR2 is SNEGSKA (reference sequence). CDR3 in DNA: TGCAGTGCTAGAGCTCCGGCCTCTGGAAACACCATATATTTT. Translating it yields CSARAPASGNTIYF.

This clonotype was seen at least ten times. This chain connects TRBV18 to TRBJ2-5; 10 bases agree with TRBD1. The V and J ends lost 2 bases and 3 bases, in that order; junction bases with no gene match: 0. Germline loops: CDR1 KGHSH, CDR2 LQKENI. This CDR3 comprises 14 residues. In DNA, the CDR3 is TGTGCCAGCTCACCAGGACAGGGGGAAGAGACCCAGTACTTC. It specifies CASSPGQGEETQYF.

This clonotype was seen only a few times. This rearrangement joins TRBV7-6 to TRBJ2-3, with a possible D match to TRBD2 (5 bases). The V end was cut by 5 bases, the J end by 0 bases, with 18 bases between. The CDR3 is made up of 17 amino acids. Germline V gene data show CDR1 as SGHVS and CDR2 as FNYEAQ. The CDR3 spells CASSTHPKAGSTDTQYF. For the CDR3, the DNA is TGTGCCAGCAGCACCCACCCCAAGGCGGGTAGCACAGATACGCAGTATTTT.

The chain carries TRBV4-1 and TRBJ1-2; D possibly corresponds to TRBD1 (5 bases). V lost 7 bases and J lost 2, with 20 bases in between. The V gene's germline CDR1 is MGHRA and CDR2 YSYEKL. The CDR3 is 16 residues long. CDR3 residues: CASTEISDRPNYGYTF. CDR3 DNA: TGCGCCAGCACCGAGATTTCCGACAGACCCAACTATGGCTACACCTTC.

The table lists this clonotype with a few counts. The chain combines TRBV9 with TRBJ1-1, with D hard to call. The CDR3 is made up of 12 amino acids. Germline lookup yields CDR1 SGDLS and CDR2 YYNGEE. Trimming removed 3 bases from V and 5 bases from J, with 8 bases in between. The CDR3 sequence: CASSAIGTEAFF. The CDR3, as DNA: TGTGCCAGCAGCGCGATTGGGACTGAAGCTTTCTTT.

This clonotype has a handful of counts. This chain uses TRBV5-1 with TRBJ2-3; tentative D call: TRBD1 (6 bases). The germline V and J ends were trimmed by 5 bases and 1 base, with 8 bases remaining between them. The CDR3 is 13 residues long. Germline CDR1 and CDR2: SGHRS and YFSETQ. The chain's CDR3 is CASSSGGTDTQYF. CDR3 nucleotides: TGCGCCAGCAGTTCAGGGGGCACAGATACGCAGTATTTT.

The CDR3 DNA sequence: TGTGCCAGCAGATCGCTCGGGACAGGTTACAATGAGCAGTTCTTC. Protein sequence: CASRSLGTGYNEQFF. The chain recombines TRBV27 with TRBJ2-1, with TRBD1 matching over 8 bases. V was clipped by 6 bases and J by 4 bases; unmatched bases: 8. CDR1 MNHEY and CDR2 SMNVEV come from the germline V gene (reference sequence). The CDR3 covers 15 residues.

In this sample, this clonotype turned up a few times. The chain recombines TRBV29-1 with TRBJ2-5, with D perhaps assigned TRBD1 or TRBD2 (5 bases each). V lost 2 bases and J lost 2, with 12 bases in between. Germline CDR1 SQVTM, CDR2 ANQGSEA. This CDR3 contains 14 residues. CDR3 bases: TGCAGCGTTGAACGGGACGGATTACAAGAGACCCAGTACTTC. Translated: CSVERDGLQETQYF.

This clonotype appeared a few times. The rearrangement links TRBV25-1 to TRBJ1-1, with unresolved D. V lost 7 bases and J lost 5, with 20 bases in between. The germline V gene encodes CDR1 MGHDK and CDR2 SYGVNS. This CDR3 is 15 amino acids long. Here the CDR3 reads CASTPRAALRTEAFF. For the CDR3, the DNA is TGTGCCAGCACCCCAAGGGCAGCCTTGAGGACTGAAGCTTTCTTT.